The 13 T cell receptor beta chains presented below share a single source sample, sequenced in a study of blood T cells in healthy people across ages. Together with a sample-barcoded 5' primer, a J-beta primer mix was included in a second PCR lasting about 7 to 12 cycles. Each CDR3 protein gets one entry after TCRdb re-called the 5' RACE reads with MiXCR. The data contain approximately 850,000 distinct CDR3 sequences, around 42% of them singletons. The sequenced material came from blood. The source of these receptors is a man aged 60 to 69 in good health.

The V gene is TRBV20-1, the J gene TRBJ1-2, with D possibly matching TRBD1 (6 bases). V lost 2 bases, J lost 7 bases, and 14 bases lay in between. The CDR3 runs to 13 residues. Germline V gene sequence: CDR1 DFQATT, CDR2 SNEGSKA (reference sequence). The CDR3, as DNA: TGCAGTGCTAGAAATCCAGGGGTCTCTGGCTACACCTTC. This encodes CSARNPGVSGYTF.

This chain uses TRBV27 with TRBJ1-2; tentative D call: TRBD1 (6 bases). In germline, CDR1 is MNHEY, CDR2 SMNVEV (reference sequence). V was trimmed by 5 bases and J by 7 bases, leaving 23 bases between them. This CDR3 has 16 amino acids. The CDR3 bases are TGTGCCAGCAGTGGGGAACGCACGACAGGTTTGGGTGGCTACACCTTC. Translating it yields CASSGERTTGLGGYTF.

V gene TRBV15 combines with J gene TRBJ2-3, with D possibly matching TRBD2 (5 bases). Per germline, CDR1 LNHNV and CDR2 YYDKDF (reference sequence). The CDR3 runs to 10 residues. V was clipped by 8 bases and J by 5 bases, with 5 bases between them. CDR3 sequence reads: CATGRDTQYF. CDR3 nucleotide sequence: TGTGCCACCGGGAGAGATACGCAGTATTTT.

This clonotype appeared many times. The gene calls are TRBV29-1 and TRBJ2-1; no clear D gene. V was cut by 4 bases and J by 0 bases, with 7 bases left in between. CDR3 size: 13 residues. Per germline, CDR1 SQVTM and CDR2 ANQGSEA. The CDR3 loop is CSVAVSSYNEQFF. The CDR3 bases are TGCAGCGTTGCGGTCAGCTCCTACAATGAGCAGTTCTTC.

CDR3 sequence (DNA): TGTGCCAGCAAGGACGTAGCCAAAAACATTCAGTACTTC. Translated: CASKDVAKNIQYF. The chain combines TRBV11-2 with TRBJ2-4; no definite D call. The length of the CDR3 is 13 residues. Germline CDR1 and CDR2: SGHAT and FQNNGV. Between the trimmed V and J ends, which lost 7 bases and 0 bases, there was a span of 7 bases.

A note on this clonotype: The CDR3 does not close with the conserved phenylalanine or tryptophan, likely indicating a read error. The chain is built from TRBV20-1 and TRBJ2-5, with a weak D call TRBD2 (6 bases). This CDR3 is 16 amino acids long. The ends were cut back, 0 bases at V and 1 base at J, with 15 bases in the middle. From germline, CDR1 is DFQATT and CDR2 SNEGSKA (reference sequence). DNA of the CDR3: TGCAGTGCTAGAGATCTATCTAGCGCCCCCCAAGAGACCCAGTACGTC. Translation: CSARDLSSAPQETQYV.

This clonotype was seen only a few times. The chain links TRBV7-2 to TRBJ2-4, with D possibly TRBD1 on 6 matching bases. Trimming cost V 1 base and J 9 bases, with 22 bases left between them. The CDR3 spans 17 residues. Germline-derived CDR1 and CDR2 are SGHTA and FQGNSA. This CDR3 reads CASSLGSTGRQGGIQYF. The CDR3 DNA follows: TGTGCCAGCAGCTTAGGGTCAACGGGGCGACAAGGGGGCATTCAGTACTTC.

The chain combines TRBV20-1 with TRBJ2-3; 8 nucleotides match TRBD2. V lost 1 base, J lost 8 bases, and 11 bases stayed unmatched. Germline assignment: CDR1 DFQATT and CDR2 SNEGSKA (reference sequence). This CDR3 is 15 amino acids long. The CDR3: CSARGERWSGGTQYF. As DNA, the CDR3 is TGCAGTGCTAGAGGAGAGCGGTGGAGCGGGGGTACGCAGTATTTT.

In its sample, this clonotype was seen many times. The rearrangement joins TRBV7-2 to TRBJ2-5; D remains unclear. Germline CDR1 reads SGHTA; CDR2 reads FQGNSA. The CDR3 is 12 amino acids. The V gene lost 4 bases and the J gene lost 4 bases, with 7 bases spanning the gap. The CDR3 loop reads CASSSQRETQYF. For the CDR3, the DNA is TGTGCCAGCAGCTCCCAACGAGAGACCCAGTACTTC.

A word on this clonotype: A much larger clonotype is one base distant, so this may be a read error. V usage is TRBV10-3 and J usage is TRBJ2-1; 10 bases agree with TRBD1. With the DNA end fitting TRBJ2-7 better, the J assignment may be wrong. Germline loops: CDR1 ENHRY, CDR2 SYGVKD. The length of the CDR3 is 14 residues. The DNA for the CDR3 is TGTGCCACCGAAGGGGGGACAGGGGTCAATGAGCAGTACTTC. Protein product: CATEGGTGVNEQYF.

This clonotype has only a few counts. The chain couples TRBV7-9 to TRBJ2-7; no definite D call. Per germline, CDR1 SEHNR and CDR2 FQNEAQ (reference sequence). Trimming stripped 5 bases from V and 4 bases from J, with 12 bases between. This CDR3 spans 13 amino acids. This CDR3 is CASSQLLSYEQYF. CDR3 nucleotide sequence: TGTGCCAGCAGCCAGCTATTAAGTTACGAGCAGTACTTC.

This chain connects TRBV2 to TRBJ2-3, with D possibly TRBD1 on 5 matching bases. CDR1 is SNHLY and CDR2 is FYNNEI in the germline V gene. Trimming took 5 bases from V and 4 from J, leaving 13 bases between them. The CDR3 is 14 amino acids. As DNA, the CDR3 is TGTGCCAGCAGTATCGCACAAGGGGCAGATACGCAGTATTTT. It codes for CASSIAQGADTQYF. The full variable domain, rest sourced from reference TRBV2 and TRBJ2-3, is EPEVTQTPSHQVTQMGQEVILRCVPISNHLYFYWYRQILGQKVEFLVSFYNNEISEKSEIFDDQFSVERPDGSNFTLKIRSTKLEDSAMYFCASSIAQGADTQYFGPGTRLTVL.

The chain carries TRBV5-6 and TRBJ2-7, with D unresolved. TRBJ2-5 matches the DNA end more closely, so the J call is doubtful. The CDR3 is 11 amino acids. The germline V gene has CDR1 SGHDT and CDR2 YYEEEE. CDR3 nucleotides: TGTGCCAGCAGCTTGCCCGAGACCCAGTACTTC. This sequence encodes CASSLPETQYF.